The rows below give T cell receptor beta chains drawn from one sample of a study of T cells in Graves' hyperthyroidism and ophthalmopathy. One entry per CDR3 protein, called by TCRdb with MiXCR from the multiplex PCR reads. The sample has hundreds of thousands of distinct CDR3 sequences; more than 13% are singletons. The sequenced sample consisted of blood. The source of these receptors is a woman aged 30 to 39 with Graves' hyperthyroidism. CDR3s include the opening cysteine and the closing phenylalanine or tryptophan. Fields, in order: D gene, V gene, clone size, J gene, CDR3 protein, CDR3 DNA. D genes are given only for firm matches. For some rows the clone size is stated as once, few or many, or as a class when expanded; others skip it.

NA	TRBV3-1	many	TRBJ2-1	CASSQVGRGANNEQFF	TGTGCCAGCAGCCAAGTAGGGCGAGGAGCTAACAATGAGCAGTTCTTC
NA	TRBV3-1	many	TRBJ1-2	CASSQGGPGYTF	TGTGCCAGCAGCCAAGGCGGCCCGGGCTACACCTTC
NA	TRBV7-3	many	TRBJ2-1	CASSGTGHNEQFF	TGTGCCAGCAGCGGGACTGGGCACAATGAGCAGTTCTTC
NA	TRBV30	many	TRBJ2-7	CAWDSGLREQYF	TGTGCCTGGGACTCGGGCCTCCGCGAGCAGTACTTC
TRBD2	TRBV29-1	NA	TRBJ2-3	CSADGTSGLDTQYF	TGCAGCGCGGACGGGACTAGCGGGTTGGATACGCAGTATTTT
NA	TRBV28	few	TRBJ2-2	CASSLFGLDTGELFF	TGTGCCAGCAGTTTATTTGGGTTAGACACCGGGGAGCTGTTTTTT
TRBD1	TRBV29-1	many	TRBJ1-1	CSVGAGQGNTEAFF	TGCAGCGTTGGGGCTGGACAGGGAAACACTGAAGCTTTCTTT
NA	TRBV12-3/TRBV12-4	many	TRBJ1-4	CASSLDMPNEKLFF	TGTGCCAGCAGTTTAGACATGCCTAATGAAAAACTGTTTTTT
TRBD1	TRBV2	many	TRBJ1-5	CASWWGDSSINQPQHF	TGTGCCAGCTGGTGGGGGGACAGTAGTATTAATCAGCCCCAGCATTTT
TRBD1	TRBV7-3	few	TRBJ1-5	CASSSQQGQPQHF	TGTGCCAGCAGCTCCCAACAGGGGCAGCCCCAGCATTTT
NA	TRBV5-1	NA	TRBJ2-7	CASSYQENYEQYF	TGCGCCAGCAGCTATCAGGAGAACTACGAGCAGTACTTC
NA	TRBV6-1	many	TRBJ2-5	CASSDFGKETQYF	TGTGCCAGCAGTGATTTTGGGAAAGAGACCCAGTACTTC
NA	TRBV5-1	NA	TRBJ2-2	CASSPRGLAGTGELFF	TGCGCCAGCAGCCCCAGGGGGCTAGCGGGGACCGGGGAGCTGTTTTTT
TRBD1	TRBV25-1	many	TRBJ2-3	CATGQGAGTDTQYF	TGTGCCACGGGACAGGGGGCGGGAACAGATACGCAGTATTTT
NA	TRBV11-3	many	TRBJ1-2	CASSGGHYGYTF	TGTGCCAGCAGCGGAGGACACTATGGCTACACCTTC
NA	TRBV9	many	TRBJ1-5	CASSVGGKEQPQHF	TGTGCCAGCAGCGTAGGCGGGAAGGAACAGCCCCAGCATTTT
NA	TRBV7-8	many	TRBJ2-7	CASSLEAVSYEQYF	TGTGCCAGCAGCTTAGAAGCGGTCTCCTACGAGCAGTACTTC
TRBD2	TRBV20-1	many	TRBJ2-3	CSARGTSGSSTDTQYF	TGCAGTGCTAGAGGTACTAGCGGGAGTTCTACAGATACGCAGTATTTT
NA	TRBV10-2	many	TRBJ2-7	CASSEWADSYEQYF	TGCGCCAGCAGTGAGTGGGCGGACTCCTACGAGCAGTACTTC
TRBD2	TRBV6-1	many	TRBJ2-1	CASSEGLAGPVDYNEQFF	TGTGCCAGCAGTGAAGGACTAGCGGGACCGGTAGACTACAATGAGCAGTTCTTC
NA	TRBV7-2	NA	TRBJ2-2	CASSLEVGRTGELFF	TGTGCCAGCAGCTTAGAGGTGGGGCGAACCGGGGAGCTGTTTTTT
NA	TRBV30	NA	TRBJ2-2	CAWSLRGELFF	TGTGCCTGGAGTTTGCGCGGGGAGCTGTTTTTT
TRBD1	TRBV27	NA	TRBJ2-1	CASSPQPLRDSSYNEQFF	TGTGCCAGCAGTCCCCAACCCCTCCGGGACAGCTCCTACAATGAGCAGTTCTTC
NA	TRBV27	many	TRBJ2-7	CASSFRTQFGSEQYF	TGTGCCAGCAGTTTCCGGACCCAGTTCGGTTCCGAGCAGTACTTC
TRBD1	TRBV12-3/TRBV12-4	NA	TRBJ2-5	CASSLRGQGGGTQYF	TGTGCCAGCAGTTTAAGGGGACAGGGGGGGGGGACCCAGTACTTC
TRBD1	TRBV5-1	many	TRBJ2-1	CASNTRGLESNEQFF	TGCGCCAGCAACACCAGGGGGTTGGAAAGCAATGAGCAGTTCTTC
NA	TRBV12-3/TRBV12-4	NA	TRBJ1-5	CASSLASSGHQPQHF	TGTGCCAGCAGTTTAGCGAGTTCAGGGCATCAGCCCCAGCATTTT
NA	TRBV24-1	many	TRBJ2-5	CATSDLTGETQYF	TGTGCCACCAGTGATTTGACAGGGGAGACCCAGTACTTC
NA	TRBV12-3/TRBV12-4	NA	TRBJ1-5	CACSPLGDNQPQHF	TGTGCCTGCAGTCCGCTTGGGGACAATCAGCCCCAGCATTTT
NA	TRBV5-1	few	TRBJ1-2	CASSSDSSYGYTF	TGCGCCAGCAGCTCTGACAGTAGCTATGGCTACACCTTC
TRBD1	TRBV24-1	many	TRBJ1-2	CATSDLLRQGADYGYTF	TGTGCCACCAGTGATTTGCTGAGACAGGGGGCTGACTATGGCTACACCTTC
TRBD1	TRBV20-1	few	TRBJ2-3	CSAGTGDSDTQYF	TGCAGTGCCGGGACAGGGGATTCAGATACGCAGTATTTT
NA	TRBV7-2	NA	TRBJ1-5	CASSPSRDYQPQHF	TGTGCCAGCAGCCCCAGTAGGGATTATCAGCCCCAGCATTTT
NA	TRBV6-1	few	TRBJ2-6	CASSGARGANVLTF	TGTGCCAGCAGTGGGGCGAGAGGGGCCAACGTCCTGACTTTC
TRBD1	TRBV3-1	many	TRBJ1-5	CASSQTGAGPQHF	TGTGCCAGCAGCCAGACAGGGGCTGGGCCCCAGCATTTT
NA	TRBV7-9	few	TRBJ2-7	CASSPAALPYEQYF	TGTGCCAGCAGCCCTGCGGCCCTCCCCTACGAGCAGTACTTC
NA	TRBV7-9	NA	TRBJ2-1	CASSLSGISYNEQFF	TGTGCCAGCAGCTTATCCGGGATCTCCTACAATGAGCAGTTCTTC
TRBD2	TRBV29-1	NA	TRBJ2-1	CSVEGTSGREGNEQFF	TGCAGCGTTGAAGGGACTAGCGGGAGGGAAGGGAATGAGCAGTTCTTC
NA	TRBV20-1	once	TRBJ2-1	CSARDPLAGFYNEQFF	TGCAGTGCTAGAGATCCCCTGGCGGGCTTCTACAATGAGCAGTTCTTC
TRBD2	TRBV29-1	few	TRBJ2-1	CSVEASGRYDEQFF	TGCAGCGTTGAGGCTAGCGGGAGGTATGATGAGCAGTTCTTC
TRBD1	TRBV4-1	NA	TRBJ2-2	CASGTGGDYTGELFF	TGCGCCAGTGGAACAGGGGGCGACTACACCGGGGAGCTGTTTTTT
TRBD1	TRBV12-3/TRBV12-4	NA	TRBJ1-2	CASSRDRTVYGYTF	TGTGCCAGCAGCCGGGACAGAACTGTCTATGGCTACACCTTC
NA	TRBV14	NA	TRBJ2-3	CASSQVGSADTQYF	TGTGCCAGCAGCCAAGTGGGTTCTGCAGATACGCAGTATTTT
TRBD1	TRBV7-9	NA	TRBJ1-4	CASSLGTGALEKLFF	TGTGCCAGCAGCTTAGGGACAGGGGCGTTGGAAAAACTGTTTTTT
TRBD2	TRBV28	many	TRBJ2-1	CASRTGLAVSYNEQFF	TGTGCCAGCAGAACGGGACTAGCGGTCTCCTACAATGAGCAGTTCTTC
NA	TRBV5-1	NA	TRBJ2-2	CASSVLGRDTGELFF	TGCGCCAGCAGCGTACTGGGCAGGGACACCGGGGAGCTGTTTTTT
TRBD2	TRBV9	few	TRBJ2-7	CASSQGLAGGYEQYF	TGTGCCAGCAGCCAGGGACTAGCGGGAGGGTACGAGCAGTACTTC
TRBD1	TRBV27	few	TRBJ1-6	CASSFPGQEYSPLHF	TGTGCCAGCAGTTTTCCGGGACAGGAGTATTCACCCCTCCACTTT
NA	TRBV12-3/TRBV12-4	NA	TRBJ2-3	CASSTQGSVDLDF	TGTGCCAGCAGCACCCAGGGCTCGGTGGACTTGGATTTT
NA	TRBV6-1	few	TRBJ2-1	CASRPLTRVSSYNEQFF	TGTGCCAGCAGACCCCTTACTAGGGTTAGCTCCTACAATGAGCAGTTCTTC
NA	TRBV29-1	once	TRBJ2-2	CSVTENTGELFF	TGCAGCGTCACAGAGAACACCGGGGAGCTGTTTTTT
NA	TRBV29-1	many	TRBJ2-3	CSVSPDTQYF	TGCAGCGTTAGCCCAGATACGCAGTATTTT
NA	TRBV12-3/TRBV12-4	NA	TRBJ2-2	CASSSEVGMVFF	TGTGCCAGCAGCTCAGAAGTCGGTATGGTGTTTTTT
NA	TRBV28	few	TRBJ2-5	CASSPDTLTGGETQYF	TGTGCCAGCAGTCCCGACACCCTAACAGGCGGAGAGACCCAGTACTTC
NA	TRBV2	many	TRBJ2-3	CASSRDLTDTQYF	TGTGCCAGCAGCCGGGACCTCACAGATACGCAGTATTTT
TRBD1	TRBV6-5	NA	TRBJ1-2	CASSYSGTGIYGYTF	TGTGCCAGCAGTTACTCTGGGACAGGAATTTATGGCTACACCTTC